A selection of T cell receptor beta chains follows, all from one sample in a study of technical replicates of blood from a handful of donors. Repertoires were generated with immunoSEQ multiplex PCR, while TCRdb's copy carries only in-frame clones and drops some. The sample carries 60,000 to 85,000 clones, approximately 93% recorded once. The specimen sequenced was T cells isolated from PBMCs. Receptor source: a human donor in good health. The CDR3 runs from the conserved cysteine through the conserved F or W. The order of the fields is J gene, D gene, V gene, CDR3 protein. The D gene is left open where the match is weak.

>TRBJ2-7|TRBD2|TRBV5-1
CASSSGLAGSSEYF
>TRBJ2-7|TRBD2|TRBV7-2
CASSLEREIYEQYF
>TRBJ2-7|NA|TRBV28
CASSLGQGIQQYF
>TRBJ2-7|TRBD2|TRBV2
CASTVTSEQTTYEQYF
>TRBJ2-2|NA|TRBV4-3
CASSQYREVGELFF
>TRBJ2-7|TRBD1|TRBV27
CASSLRTGTGGPYEQYF
>TRBJ2-2|NA|TRBV28
CASGLDGTNTGELFF
>TRBJ2-7|NA|TRBV11-3
CASSLRRREEYF
>TRBJ1-1|TRBD1|TRBV6-5
CASSFSTGGAFF
>TRBJ2-3|TRBD2|TRBV6-4
CASGSGSVTDTQYF